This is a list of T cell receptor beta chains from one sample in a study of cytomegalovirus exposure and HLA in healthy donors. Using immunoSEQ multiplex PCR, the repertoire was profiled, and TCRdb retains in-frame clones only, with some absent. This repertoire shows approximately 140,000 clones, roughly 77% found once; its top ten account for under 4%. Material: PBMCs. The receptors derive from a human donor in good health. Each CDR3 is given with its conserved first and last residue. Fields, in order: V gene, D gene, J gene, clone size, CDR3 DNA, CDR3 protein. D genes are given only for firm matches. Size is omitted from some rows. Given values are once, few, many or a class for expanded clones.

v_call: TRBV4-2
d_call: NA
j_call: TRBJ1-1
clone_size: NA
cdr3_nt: TGTGCCAGCAGCCGATTTGACAGATCGAACACTGAAGCTTTCTTT
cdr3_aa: CASSRFDRSNTEAFF

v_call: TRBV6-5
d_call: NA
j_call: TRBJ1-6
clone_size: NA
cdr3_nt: TGTGCCAGCGGTCCCCGAGGGCAGAATTCACCCCTCCACTTT
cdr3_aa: CASGPRGQNSPLHF

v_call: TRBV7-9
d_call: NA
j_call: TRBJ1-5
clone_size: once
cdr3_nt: TGTTCCAGCAGCTTAAAATCTATGCGGCCCCAGCATTTT
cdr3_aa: CSSSLKSMRPQHF

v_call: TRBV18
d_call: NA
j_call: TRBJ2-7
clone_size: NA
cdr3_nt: TGTGCCAGCTCACTCACCACCATATCGGCAGGGTCTTACTACGAGCAGTACTTC
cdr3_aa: CASSLTTISAGSYYEQYF

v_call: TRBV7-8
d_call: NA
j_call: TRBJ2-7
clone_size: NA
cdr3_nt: TGTGCCAGCAGCCCCAAGCTATACGAGCAGTACTTC
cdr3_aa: CASSPKLYEQYF

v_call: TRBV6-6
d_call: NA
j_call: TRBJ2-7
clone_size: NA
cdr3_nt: TGTGCCAGCAGTTTAACGGGGGAGCAGTACTTC
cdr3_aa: CASSLTGEQYF

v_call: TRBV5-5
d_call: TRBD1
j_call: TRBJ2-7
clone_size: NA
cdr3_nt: TGTGCCAGCAGCTTGGTCTGGGACAGGTCCCAAGGCGAGCAGTACTTC
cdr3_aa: CASSLVWDRSQGEQYF

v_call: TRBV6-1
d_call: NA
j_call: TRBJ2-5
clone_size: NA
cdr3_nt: TGTGCCAGCAGACTGATACAGGAGACCCAGTACTTC
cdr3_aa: CASRLIQETQYF

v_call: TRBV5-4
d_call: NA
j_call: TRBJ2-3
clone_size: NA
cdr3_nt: TGTGCCAGCAGCTCGGTGCCCACAGATACGCAGTATTTT
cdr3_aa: CASSSVPTDTQYF

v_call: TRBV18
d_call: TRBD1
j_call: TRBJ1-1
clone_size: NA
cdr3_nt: TGTGCCAGCTCACGAGGACAGGGTAAAGGAGCCTCCACTGAAGCTTTCTTT
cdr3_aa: CASSRGQGKGASTEAFF

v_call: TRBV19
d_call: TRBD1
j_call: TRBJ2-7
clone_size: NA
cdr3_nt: TGTGCCAGTAGTCACCCGGGACAGATTTACGAGCAGTACTTC
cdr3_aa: CASSHPGQIYEQYF

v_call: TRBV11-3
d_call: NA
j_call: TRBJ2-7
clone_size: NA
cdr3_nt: TGTGCCAGCAGCTTGGGGCAGGGTAATGGTGAGCAGTACTTC
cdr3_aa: CASSLGQGNGEQYF

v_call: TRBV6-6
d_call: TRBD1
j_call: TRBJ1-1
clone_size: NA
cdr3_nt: TGTGCCAGCAGTCCTGACAGGGCGGGCGACACTGAAGCTTTCTTT
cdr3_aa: CASSPDRAGDTEAFF

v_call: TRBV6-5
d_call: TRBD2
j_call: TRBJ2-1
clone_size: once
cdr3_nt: TGTGCCAGCATGGGGCTAGCGGGATGTGAGCAGTTCTTC
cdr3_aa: CASMGLAGCEQFF

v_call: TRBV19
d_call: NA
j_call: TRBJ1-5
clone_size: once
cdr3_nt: TGTGCCAGTACCCCGACAGGAAATAGCAATCAGCCCCAGCATTTT
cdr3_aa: CASTPTGNSNQPQHF

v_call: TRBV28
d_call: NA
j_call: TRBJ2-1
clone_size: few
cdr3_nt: TGTGCCAGCAAACCCCCCAGGGTAGGGTCGACGTTCTTC
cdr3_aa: CASKPPRVGSTFF

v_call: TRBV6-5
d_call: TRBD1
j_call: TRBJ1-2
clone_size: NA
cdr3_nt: TGTGCCAGCAGTACGGGGACAGGGGTGGCTGGCTACACCTTC
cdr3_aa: CASSTGTGVAGYTF

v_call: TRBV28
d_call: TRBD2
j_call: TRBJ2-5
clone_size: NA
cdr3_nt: TGTGCCAGCGGTTTAGCGGGGGGCCAAGAGACCCAGTACTTC
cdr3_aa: CASGLAGGQETQYF

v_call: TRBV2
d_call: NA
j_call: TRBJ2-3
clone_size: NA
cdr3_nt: TGTGCCAGCAGTGCGTATGGGGCTATCAGCACAGATACGCAGTATTTT
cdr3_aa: CASSAYGAISTDTQYF

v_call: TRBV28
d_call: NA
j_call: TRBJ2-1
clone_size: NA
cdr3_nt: TGTGCCACTCACACTAGTGGCGTGCAGTTCTTC
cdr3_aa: CATHTSGVQFF

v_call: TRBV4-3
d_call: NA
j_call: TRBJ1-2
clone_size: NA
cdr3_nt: TGCGCCAGCAGCCCACAGACGACCGAAAATGGCTACACCTTC
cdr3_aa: CASSPQTTENGYTF

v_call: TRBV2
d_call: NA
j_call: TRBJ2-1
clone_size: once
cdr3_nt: TGTGCCAGCAGTACTAGCTTGGGCAATGAGCAGTTCTTC
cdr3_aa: CASSTSLGNEQFF

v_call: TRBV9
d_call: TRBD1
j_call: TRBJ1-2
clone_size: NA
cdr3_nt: TGTGCCAGCAGCCCACGGACAGGGGCAACCTATGGCTACACCTTC
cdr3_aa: CASSPRTGATYGYTF

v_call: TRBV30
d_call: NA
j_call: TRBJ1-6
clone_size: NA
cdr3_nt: TGTGCCTGGAGTGTACGCGAGACAGTTGTTAACAGCTCCTATAATTCACCCCTCCACTTT
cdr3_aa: CAWSVRETVVNSSYNSPLHF

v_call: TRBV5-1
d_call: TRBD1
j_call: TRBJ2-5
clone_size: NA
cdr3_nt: TGCGCCAGCAGCCCCGGGACAGGGGGCAAGACCCAGTACTTC
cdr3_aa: CASSPGTGGKTQYF

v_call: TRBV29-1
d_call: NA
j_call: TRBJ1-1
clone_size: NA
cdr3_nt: TGCAGCGTCGGGGAGGGCACTGAAGCTTTCTTT
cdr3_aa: CSVGEGTEAFF

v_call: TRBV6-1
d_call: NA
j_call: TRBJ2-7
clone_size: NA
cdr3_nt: TGTGCCAGCAGTGAACACAGAATCCGTCGTAACGAGCAGTACTTC
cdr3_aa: CASSEHRIRRNEQYF

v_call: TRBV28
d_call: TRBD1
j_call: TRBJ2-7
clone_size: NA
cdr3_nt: TGTGCCAGCAGTTTGTCCAGGGGGTGGTACGAGCAGTACTTC
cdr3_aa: CASSLSRGWYEQYF

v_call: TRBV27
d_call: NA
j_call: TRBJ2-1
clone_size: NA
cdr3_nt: TGTGCCAGCAAACAGACCGGTGAGCAGTTCTTC
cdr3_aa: CASKQTGEQFF

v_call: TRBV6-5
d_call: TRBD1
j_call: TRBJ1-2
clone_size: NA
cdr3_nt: TGTGCCAGCAGTTACTCGTTCGAACAGGGGGATGGCTACACCTTC
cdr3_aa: CASSYSFEQGDGYTF

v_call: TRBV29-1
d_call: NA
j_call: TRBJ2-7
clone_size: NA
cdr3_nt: TGCAGCGTGCTCCCTGTGAGCTCCTACGAGCAGTACTTC
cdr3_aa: CSVLPVSSYEQYF

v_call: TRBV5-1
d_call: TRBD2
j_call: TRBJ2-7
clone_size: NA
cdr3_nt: TGCGCCAGCGCCCTCACTAGCGGGGGAACCTACGAGCAGTACTTC
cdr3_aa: CASALTSGGTYEQYF

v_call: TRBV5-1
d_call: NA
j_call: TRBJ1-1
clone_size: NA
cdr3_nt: TGCGCCAGCAGCTTGGAACAGCTGAACACTGAAGCTTTCTTT
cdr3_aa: CASSLEQLNTEAFF

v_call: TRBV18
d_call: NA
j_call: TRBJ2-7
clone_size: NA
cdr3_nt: TGTGCCAGCTCACCCCCAAGCCTCTACGAGCAGTACTTC
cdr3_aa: CASSPPSLYEQYF

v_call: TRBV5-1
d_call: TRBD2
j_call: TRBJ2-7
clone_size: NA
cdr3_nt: TGCGCCAGCAGCTTGACTACGACTAGCGGGAATCCCTACGAGCAGTACTTC
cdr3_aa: CASSLTTTSGNPYEQYF

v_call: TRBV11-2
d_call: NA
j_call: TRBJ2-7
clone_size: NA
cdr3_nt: TGTGCCAGCAGCTTAGACCACTCCTACGAGCAGTACTTC
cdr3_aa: CASSLDHSYEQYF

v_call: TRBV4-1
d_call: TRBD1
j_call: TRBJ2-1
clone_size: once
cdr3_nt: TGCGCCAGCAGCCCCCGGGACAGGCAATGGGGGCAGTTCTTC
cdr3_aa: CASSPRDRQWGQFF

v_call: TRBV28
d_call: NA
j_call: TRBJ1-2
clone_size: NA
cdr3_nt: TGTGCCAGCAGTTTAACACAGACCTATGGCTACACCTTC
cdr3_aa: CASSLTQTYGYTF

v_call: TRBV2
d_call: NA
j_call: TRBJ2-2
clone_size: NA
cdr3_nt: TGTGCCAGCAGCCTGCGGACTACTAGCCTCACCGGGGAGCTGTTTTTT
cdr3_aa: CASSLRTTSLTGELFF

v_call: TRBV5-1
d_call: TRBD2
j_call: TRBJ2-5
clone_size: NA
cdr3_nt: TGCGCCAGCAGCCAAAGACTAGCGGGAGATGTGCGGGAGACCCAGTACTTC
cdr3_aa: CASSQRLAGDVRETQYF

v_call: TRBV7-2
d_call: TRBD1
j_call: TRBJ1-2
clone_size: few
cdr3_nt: TGTGCCAGCAGCAGGAGACAGGGGGCGGACTATGGCTACACCTTC
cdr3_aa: CASSRRQGADYGYTF

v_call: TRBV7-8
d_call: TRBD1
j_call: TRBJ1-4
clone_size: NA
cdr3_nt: TGTGCCAGCAGCGGGGGACAGCACCAACCTGAAAAACTGTTTTTT
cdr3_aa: CASSGGQHQPEKLFF

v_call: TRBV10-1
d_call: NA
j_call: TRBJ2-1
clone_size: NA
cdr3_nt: TGCGCCAGCAGTGAGAGGTGGACAGAGCAGTTCTTC
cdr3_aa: CASSERWTEQFF

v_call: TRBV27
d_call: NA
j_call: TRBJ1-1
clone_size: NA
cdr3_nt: TGTGCCAGCAGTTTGAAGAGACTTGGGACTGAAGCTTTCTTT
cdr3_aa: CASSLKRLGTEAFF

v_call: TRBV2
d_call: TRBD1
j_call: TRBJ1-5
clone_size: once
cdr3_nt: TGTGCCAGCAGTGAAGACAGGGGGCAGAATCAGCCCCAGCATTTT
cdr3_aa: CASSEDRGQNQPQHF

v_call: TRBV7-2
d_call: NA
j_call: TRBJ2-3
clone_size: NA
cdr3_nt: TGTGCCAGCAGCTCCGTACCGCTCACTAGCACAGATACGCAGTATTTT
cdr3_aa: CASSSVPLTSTDTQYF

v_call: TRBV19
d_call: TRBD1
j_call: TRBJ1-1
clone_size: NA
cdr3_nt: TGTGCCAGTAGGCCATCCCAGGGGGGCACTGAAGCTTTCTTT
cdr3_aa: CASRPSQGGTEAFF

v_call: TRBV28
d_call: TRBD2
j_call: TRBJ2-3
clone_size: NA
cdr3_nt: TGTGCCAGCAGTCCAATGACTAGCGGAATTAGCACAGATACGCAGTATTTT
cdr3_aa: CASSPMTSGISTDTQYF

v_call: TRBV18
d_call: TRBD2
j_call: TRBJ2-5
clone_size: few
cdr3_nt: TGTGCCAGCTCACCGGGGACTAGCGGGGCTCAAGAGACCCAGTACTTC
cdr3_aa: CASSPGTSGAQETQYF

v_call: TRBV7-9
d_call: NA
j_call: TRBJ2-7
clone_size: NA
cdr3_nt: TGTGCCAGCAGCTTACCCACGCAGGGGAAATACGAGCAGTACTTC
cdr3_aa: CASSLPTQGKYEQYF

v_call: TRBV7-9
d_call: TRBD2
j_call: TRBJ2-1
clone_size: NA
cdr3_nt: TGTGCCAGCAGCACTACTTTTAGCGGGCCTTCCTACAATGAGCAGTTCTTC
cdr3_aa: CASSTTFSGPSYNEQFF

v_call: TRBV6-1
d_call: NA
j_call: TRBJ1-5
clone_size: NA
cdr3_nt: TGTGCCAGCAGTGAAAGCAGGGGTTTCGATCAGCCCCAGCATTTT
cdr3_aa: CASSESRGFDQPQHF

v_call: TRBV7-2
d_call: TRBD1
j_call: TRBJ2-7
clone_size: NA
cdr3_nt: TGTGCCAGCAGCTTTTCTAGCGGACAGGGGTACGAGCAGTACTTC
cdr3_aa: CASSFSSGQGYEQYF

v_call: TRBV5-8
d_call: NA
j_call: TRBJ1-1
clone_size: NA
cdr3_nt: TGTGCCAGCAGCACCCGACAGGTAGATGTAGCTTTCTTT
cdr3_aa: CASSTRQVDVAFF

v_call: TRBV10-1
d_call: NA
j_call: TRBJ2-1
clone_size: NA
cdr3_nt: TGCGCCAGCAGTGAGGGAGGGGTCTTGAATGAGCAGTTCTTC
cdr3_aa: CASSEGGVLNEQFF